The next 8 T cell receptor beta chains were all read from a single sample in a study of early stage breast cancer tumors. Sequencing was performed with immunoSEQ multiplex PCR; in TCRdb, only in-frame clones are kept and a portion is missing. The data show about 7,900 clones, 62% seen once. Specimen: breast tumor tissue. The receptors were gathered from a person aged 70 to 80 with breast cancer.

V gene TRBV4-3 combines with J gene TRBJ2-7; D unclear. The CDR3 sequence is 13 residues long. Per germline, CDR1 LGHNA and CDR2 YSLEER. The V gene lost 2 bases and the J gene lost 6 bases, with 11 bases spanning the gap. CDR3 coding DNA: TGCGCCAGCAGCCAACGCCTGCAGTTCGAGCAGTACTTC. Its protein is CASSQRLQFEQYF.

The chain has TRBV27 and TRBJ2-7; 9 nucleotides line up with TRBD2. This CDR3 comprises 14 residues. The V and J ends lost 5 bases and 6 bases, in that order; junction bases with no gene match: 8. In germline, CDR1 is MNHEY, CDR2 SMNVEV (reference sequence). CDR3 sequence (DNA): TGTGCCAGCAGTCTGCTAGCGGGGTCTTTCGAGCAGTACTTC. It codes for CASSLLAGSFEQYF.

A few counts support this clone. V is TRBV5-4 and J is TRBJ2-1, with D perhaps matching TRBD2 (6 bases). CDR3 size: 14 residues. Trimming cost V 4 bases and J 5 bases, with 13 bases left between them. From germline, CDR1 is SGHNT and CDR2 YYREEE (reference sequence). For the CDR3, the DNA is TGTGCCAGCAGCACACGGCGGGGCGACAATGAGCAGTTCTTC. Its protein product is CASSTRRGDNEQFF.

This chain connects TRBV6-4 to TRBJ1-5, with D maybe TRBD1 (5 bases). CDR1 MRHNA and CDR2 SNTAGT come from the germline V gene. CDR3 size: 13 residues. V was shortened by 3 bases and J by 4 bases, with 7 bases between the two germline ends. The CDR3 nucleotides read TGTGCCAGCAGTGAAGGGGCTAATCAGCCCCAGCATTTT. It encodes CASSEGANQPQHF.

The V and J genes are TRBV19 and TRBJ2-7; tentative D call: TRBD1 (6 bases). There are 11 residues in the CDR3. V shed 6 bases and J shed 3 bases, with 6 bases lying between them. Germline V lookup: CDR1 LNHDA, CDR2 SQIVND (reference sequence). DNA for the CDR3: TGTGCCAGTAGGGACAGCTACGAGCAGTACTTC. As protein: CASRDSYEQYF.

This clone appeared a few times. This chain uses TRBV30 with TRBJ2-2; possible D gene TRBD2, 5 bases. Germline V gene lookup returns CDR1 GTSNPN and CDR2 SVGIG (reference sequence). The CDR3 contains 14 residues. V lost 3 bases and J 6 bases, leaving 14 bases between the germline ends. CDR3 loop: CAWRGTLRAGELFF. CDR3 nucleotide sequence: TGTGCCTGGAGGGGTACCTTGCGGGCCGGGGAGCTGTTTTTT.

The CDR3 nucleotides are TGTGCCAGCAGCCCGGCGGGACAGGGGGCCGGGACCTACAATGAGCAGTTCTTC. Amino acid sequence: CASSPAGQGAGTYNEQFF. This chain uses TRBV7-6 with TRBJ2-1; 12 bases are shared with TRBD1. CDR1 is SGHVS, CDR2 FNYEAQ, per germline. The junction had 10 bases not matched to a gene; V was cut back by 5 bases and J by 2 bases. The CDR3 sequence is 18 residues long.

V usage is TRBV19 and J usage is TRBJ2-1, with 9 bases lining up with TRBD1. Germline values: CDR1 LNHDA, CDR2 SQIVND (reference sequence). Trimming cost V 6 bases and J 7 bases; bases outside gene matches: 1. This CDR3 spans 12 amino acids. The CDR3 region is CASRGQGNEQFF. Written as DNA, the CDR3 is TGTGCCAGTAGGGGACAGGGAAATGAGCAGTTCTTC.